This T cell receptor beta chain emerged from a study of T cells after yellow fever vaccination. This clonotype was seen more than once but under ten times. TCRdb analysed the 5' RACE reads with MiXCR anew, one entry per CDR3 protein. The sample has some 200,000 distinct CDR3 sequences; 3% to 4% are singletons. Germline values: CDR1 LGHNT, CDR2 FRNRAP. The V and J ends lost 2 bases and 5 bases respectively, with 16 bases between them. The CDR3 contains 16 residues. This TCR derives from a man between 18 and 35 years old who received the YFV17D yellow fever vaccine. The chain couples TRBV12-5 to TRBJ1-5; possible D gene TRBD1, 6 bases. The sample consisted of CD4+ T cells sorted from PBMCs, taken 10 days after the yellow fever booster vaccination. CDR3: CASGLSYLNRDQPQHF. The CDR3 DNA is TGTGCTAGTGGTTTGTCCTACCTAAACAGGGATCAGCCCCAGCATTTT.